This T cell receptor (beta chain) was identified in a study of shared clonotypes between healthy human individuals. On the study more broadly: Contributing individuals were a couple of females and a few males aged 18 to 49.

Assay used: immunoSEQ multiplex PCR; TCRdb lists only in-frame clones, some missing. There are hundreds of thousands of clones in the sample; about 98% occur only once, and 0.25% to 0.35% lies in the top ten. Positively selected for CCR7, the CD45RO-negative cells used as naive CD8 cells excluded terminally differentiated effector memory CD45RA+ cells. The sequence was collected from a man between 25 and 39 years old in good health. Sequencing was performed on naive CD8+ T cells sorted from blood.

Written as DNA, the CDR3 is TGTGCCAGCAGCTTAGGGACAGGGGGTTCTCAGCCCCAGCATTTT. Its translation is CASSLGTGGSQPQHF. The V and J genes are TRBV7-2 and TRBJ1-5, with 10 nucleotides matching TRBD1. The CDR3 length is 15 residues. Trimming removed 1 base from V and 6 bases from J; junction bases left unmatched: 3. Germline lookup yields CDR1 SGHTA and CDR2 FQGNSA. The full variable domain, its missing parts supplied by reference TRBV7-2 and TRBJ1-5, is GAGVSQSPSNKVTEKGKDVELRCDPISGHTALYWYRQSLGQGLEFLIYFQGNSAPDKSGLPSDRFSAERTGGSVSTLTIQRTQQEDSAVYLCASSLGTGGSQPQHFGDGTRLSIL.